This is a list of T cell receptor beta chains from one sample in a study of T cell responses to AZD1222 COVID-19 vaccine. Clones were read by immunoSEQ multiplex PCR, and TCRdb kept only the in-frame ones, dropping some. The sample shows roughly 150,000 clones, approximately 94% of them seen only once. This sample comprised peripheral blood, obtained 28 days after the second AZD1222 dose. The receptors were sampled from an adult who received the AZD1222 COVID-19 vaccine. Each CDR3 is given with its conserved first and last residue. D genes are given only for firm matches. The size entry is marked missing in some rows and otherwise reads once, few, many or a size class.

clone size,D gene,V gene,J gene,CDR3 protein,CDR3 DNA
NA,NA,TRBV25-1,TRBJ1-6,CASSGGADNSPLHF,TGTGCCAGCAGTGGGGGGGCTGACAATTCACCCCTCCACTTT
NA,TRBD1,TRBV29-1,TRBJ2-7,CSVALAGTGAAYEQYF,TGCAGCGTTGCCCTGGCCGGGACAGGAGCTGCCTACGAGCAGTACTTC
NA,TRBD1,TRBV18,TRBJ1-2,CASSPRDRGNYGYTF,TGTGCCAGCTCACCAAGGGACAGGGGGAACTATGGCTACACCTTC
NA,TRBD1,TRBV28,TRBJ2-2,CASSSYRGPSGELFF,TGTGCCAGCAGCTCTTACAGGGGGCCGAGCGGGGAGCTGTTTTTT
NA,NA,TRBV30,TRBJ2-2,CAWSGISATGELFF,TGTGCCTGGAGTGGGATTTCAGCCACCGGGGAGCTGTTTTTT
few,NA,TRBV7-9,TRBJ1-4,CASSPPLGGNEKLFF,TGTGCCAGCAGCCCCCCTTTGGGGGGTAATGAAAAACTGTTTTTT
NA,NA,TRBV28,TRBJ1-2,CASSFWTPEGYTF,TGTGCCAGCAGTTTTTGGACTCCGGAGGGCTACACCTTC
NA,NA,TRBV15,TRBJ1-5,CATSRDKRGHQPQHF,TGTGCCACCAGCAGAGATAAAAGAGGTCATCAGCCCCAGCATTTT
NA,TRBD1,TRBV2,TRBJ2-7,CASSAGDRTYEQYF,TGTGCCAGCAGCGCCGGGGACAGAACCTACGAGCAGTACTTC
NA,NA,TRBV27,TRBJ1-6,CASSHGELLHF,TGTGCCAGCAGTCATGGAGAACTGCTACACTTT
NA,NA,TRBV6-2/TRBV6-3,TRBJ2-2,CASSYNTGELFF,TGTGCCAGCAGTTATAACACCGGGGAGCTGTTTTTT
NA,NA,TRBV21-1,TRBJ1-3,CASSKGSRDRVYSGNTIYF,TGTGCCAGCAGCAAGGGCTCCCGGGACAGGGTATACTCTGGAAACACCATATATTTT
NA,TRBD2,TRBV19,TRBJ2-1,CASRTSGRGLNEQFF,TGTGCCAGTAGAACTAGCGGGAGGGGTCTGAATGAGCAGTTCTTC
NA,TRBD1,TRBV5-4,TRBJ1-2,CASSSDRLPYGYTF,TGTGCCAGCAGCTCGGACAGGCTTCCCTATGGCTACACCTTC
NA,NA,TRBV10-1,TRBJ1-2,CASSGSGSGYTF,TGCGCCAGCAGTGGGTCAGGCAGTGGCTACACCTTC
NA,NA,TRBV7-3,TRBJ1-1,CASSLNAMTEAFF,TGTGCCAGCAGCTTAAATGCGATGACTGAAGCTTTCTTT
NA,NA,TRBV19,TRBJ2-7,CASSFIASTYEQYF,TGTGCCAGTAGTTTCATAGCGTCTACCTACGAGCAGTACTTC
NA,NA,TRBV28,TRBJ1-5,CASSLHDSMNQPQHF,TGTGCCAGCAGCTTACATGACAGTATGAATCAGCCCCAGCATTTT
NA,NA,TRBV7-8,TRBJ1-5,CASSLGNQPQHF,TGTGCCAGCAGCTTGGGGAATCAGCCCCAGCATTTT
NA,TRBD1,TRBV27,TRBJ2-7,CASSPYPGQGARYF,TGTGCCAGCAGTCCCTACCCGGGACAGGGGGCACGGTACTTC
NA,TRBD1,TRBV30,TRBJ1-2,CAWSRTGAGYTF,TGTGCCTGGAGTAGGACAGGGGCAGGCTACACCTTC
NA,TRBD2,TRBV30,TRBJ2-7,CAWSGGGSYNEQYF,TGTGCCTGGAGTGGGGGGGGGAGTTATAACGAGCAGTACTTC
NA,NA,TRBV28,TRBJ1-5,CASSLVYQPQHF,TGTGCCAGCAGTTTGGTTTATCAGCCCCAGCATTTT
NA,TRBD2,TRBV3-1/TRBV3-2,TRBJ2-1,CASSQDPLAGARNEQFF,TGTGCCAGCAGCCAAGATCCGCTAGCGGGAGCAAGGAATGAGCAGTTCTTC
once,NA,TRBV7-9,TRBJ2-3,CASTLGPSSTDTQYF,TGTGCCAGCACCCTAGGACCTTCTAGCACAGATACGCAGTATTTT
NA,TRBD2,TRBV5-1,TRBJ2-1,CASSLRLAGGDEQFF,TGCGCCAGCAGCTTAAGACTAGCGGGAGGGGATGAGCAGTTCTTC
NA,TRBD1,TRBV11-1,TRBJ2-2,CASSPLDRDTGELFF,TGTGCCAGCAGCCCCCTGGACAGGGACACCGGGGAGCTGTTTTTT
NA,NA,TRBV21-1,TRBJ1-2,CASSKGQGVTRTVHYGYTF,TGTGCCAGCAGCAAAGGTCAGGGGGTGACTCGAACGGTCCACTATGGCTACACCTTC
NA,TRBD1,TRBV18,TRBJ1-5,CASSPRRQGEGQPQHF,TGTGCCAGCTCACCTAGACGACAGGGGGAGGGTCAGCCCCAGCATTTT
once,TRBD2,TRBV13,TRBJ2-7,CASSLEASGGYEQYF,TGTGCCAGCAGCTTAGAAGCTAGCGGGGGCTACGAGCAGTACTTC
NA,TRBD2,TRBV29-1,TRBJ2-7,CSVGGLAHYEQYF,TGCAGCGTTGGGGGACTAGCGCACTACGAGCAGTACTTC
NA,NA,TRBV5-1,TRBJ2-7,CASRRRDTFYEQYF,TGCGCCAGCAGAAGGCGGGACACCTTCTACGAGCAGTACTTC
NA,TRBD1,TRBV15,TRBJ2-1,CATSRVSGTGPYNEQFF,TGTGCCACCAGCAGAGTGTCCGGGACAGGGCCCTACAATGAGCAGTTCTTC
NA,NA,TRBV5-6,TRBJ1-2,CASSLVWDGYTF,TGTGCCAGCAGCTTGGTCTGGGATGGCTACACCTTC
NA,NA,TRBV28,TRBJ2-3,CASSLVNSVDTQYF,TGTGCCAGCAGTTTAGTGAATAGCGTAGATACGCAGTATTTT
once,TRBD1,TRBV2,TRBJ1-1,CASSGQGPPEAFF,TGTGCCAGCTCCGGACAGGGGCCCCCTGAAGCTTTCTTT
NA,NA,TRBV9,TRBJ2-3,CASSVDQRGTDTQYF,TGTGCCAGCAGCGTAGATCAGCGGGGCACAGATACGCAGTATTTT
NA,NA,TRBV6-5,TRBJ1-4,CASSYQDGVNEKLFF,TGTGCCAGCAGTTACCAGGACGGTGTAAATGAAAAACTGTTTTTT
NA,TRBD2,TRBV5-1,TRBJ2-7,CASSLELAGGKGYEQYF,TGCGCCAGCAGCTTAGAGCTAGCGGGGGGGAAAGGATACGAGCAGTACTTC
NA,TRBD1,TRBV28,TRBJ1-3,CASRDRVDTIYF,TGTGCCAGCAGGGACAGGGTAGACACCATATATTTT
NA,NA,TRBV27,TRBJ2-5,CASSLRGSSGETQYF,TGTGCCAGCAGTCTTCGAGGGAGTTCGGGGGAGACCCAGTACTTC
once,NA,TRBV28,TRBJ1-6,CASSLGTVYNSPLHF,TGTGCCAGCAGTTTAGGGACCGTTTATAATTCACCCCTCCACTTT
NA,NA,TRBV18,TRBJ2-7,CASSPVTGEQYF,TGTGCCAGCTCACCAGTTACGGGGGAGCAGTACTTC
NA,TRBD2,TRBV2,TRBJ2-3,CASSRLAGGADTQYF,TGTGCCAGCAGTAGGCTAGCGGGAGGGGCTGATACGCAGTATTTT
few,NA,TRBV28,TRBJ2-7,CASRFQSGTSYEQYF,TGTGCCAGCAGGTTTCAATCCGGGACATCCTACGAGCAGTACTTC
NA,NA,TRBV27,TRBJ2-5,CASSLSGRWDAQETQYF,TGTGCCAGCAGTCTCTCGGGCAGGTGGGATGCCCAAGAGACCCAGTACTTC
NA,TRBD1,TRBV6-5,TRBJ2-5,CASGQGAEAETQYF,TGTGCCAGCGGGCAGGGGGCTGAGGCGGAGACCCAGTACTTC
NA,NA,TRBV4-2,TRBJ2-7,CASSQDLPSYEQYF,TGTGCCAGCAGCCAAGATCTCCCCTCCTACGAGCAGTACTTC
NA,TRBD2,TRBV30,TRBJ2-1,CAWSVLAGVQFF,TGTGCCTGGAGTGTACTAGCGGGAGTTCAGTTCTTC